Listed below are T cell receptor beta chains from one sample, sequenced in a study of regulatory T cells in long-lasting Graves disease. From the multiplex PCR reads, TCRdb called clonotypes with MiXCR, one entry per CDR3 protein. The sample includes some 340,000 distinct CDR3 sequences, more than 20% of them seen just once. Specimen: peripheral blood mononuclear cells (PBMCs), collected when the disease was refractory, from a patient treated with antithyroid drugs. Receptor source: a woman in her 40s with Graves disease. The CDR3 runs from the conserved cysteine through the conserved F or W. The D gene is left open where the match is weak. Part of the rows lack a size; the others show once, few, many or a class for expanded clones.

clone size	D gene	J gene	V gene	CDR3 protein	CDR3 DNA
.	.	TRBJ1-6	TRBV6-1	CASSEAKGVNSPLHF	TGTGCCAGCAGTGAAGCTAAGGGAGTGAATTCACCCCTCCACTTT
many	.	TRBJ1-1	TRBV2	CASISQEGGTEAFF	TGTGCCAGCATTTCACAGGAGGGAGGCACTGAAGCTTTCTTT
many	.	TRBJ2-7	TRBV19	CASSMTTPGGEQYF	TGTGCCAGTAGTATGACCACTCCCGGCGGCGAGCAGTACTTC
few	.	TRBJ1-5	TRBV6-1	CASSEATGGYQPQHF	TGTGCCAGCAGTGAAGCAACAGGAGGCTATCAGCCCCAGCATTTT
.	.	TRBJ2-7	TRBV3-1	CASSPRRYREGEQYF	TGTGCCAGCAGCCCAAGACGATACAGGGAGGGCGAGCAGTACTTC
.	.	TRBJ2-7	TRBV13	CASSLSQEGTYEQYF	TGTGCCAGCAGCTTATCTCAGGAGGGCACCTACGAGCAGTACTTC
.	TRBD1	TRBJ2-7	TRBV28	CASSFLGQEGNYGQYF	TGTGCCAGCAGTTTCCTCGGACAGGAAGGAAATTACGGGCAGTACTTC
many	TRBD1	TRBJ1-5	TRBV6-1	CASSLGTGGVQPQHF	TGTGCCAGCAGTCTGGGGACAGGGGGGGTTCAGCCCCAGCATTTT
.	.	TRBJ1-1	TRBV19	CASSAGHFEAFF	TGTGCCAGTAGTGCCGGACATTTTGAAGCTTTCTTT
few	TRBD2	TRBJ2-1	TRBV6-2/TRBV6-3	CASSIPPGSGSRNEQFF	TGTGCCAGCAGTATACCCCCGGGGAGCGGGAGTCGGAATGAGCAGTTCTTC
.	TRBD1	TRBJ1-1	TRBV19	CASEKGQGRTEAFF	TGTGCCAGTGAGAAGGGACAGGGAAGAACTGAAGCTTTCTTT
many	.	TRBJ2-7	TRBV28	CASSLPQGSYEQYF	TGTGCCAGCAGTTTGCCGCAGGGGTCCTACGAGCAGTACTTC
.	.	TRBJ1-5	TRBV7-9	CASSLGENQPQHF	TGTGCCAGCAGCTTAGGGGAGAACCAGCCCCAGCATTTT
few	.	TRBJ1-1	TRBV7-9	CASSLNRERGAEAFF	TGTGCCAGCAGTTTGAACAGGGAACGGGGGGCTGAAGCTTTCTTT
.	TRBD2	TRBJ2-2	TRBV9	CASSSSGRTGELFF	TGTGCCAGCAGCTCTAGCGGGAGAACCGGGGAGCTGTTTTTT
once	TRBD1	TRBJ1-1	TRBV28	CASRTGFTEAFF	TGTGCCAGCCGGACAGGGTTTACTGAAGCTTTCTTT
few	.	TRBJ1-2	TRBV28	CASRVGTTGYTF	TGTGCCAGCAGGGTAGGGACCACAGGCTACACCTTC
.	.	TRBJ1-5	TRBV5-1	CASSFNGDQPQHF	TGCGCCAGCAGCTTCAACGGAGATCAGCCCCAGCATTTT
many	.	TRBJ1-5	TRBV6-1	CASSKYPDQPQHF	TGTGCCAGCAGTAAGTATCCGGATCAGCCCCAGCATTTT
.	.	TRBJ2-1	TRBV9	CASGAGTANNEQFF	TGTGCCAGCGGAGCCGGGACGGCTAACAATGAGCAGTTCTTC
.	.	TRBJ1-3	TRBV27	CASSLGPPDTAGNTIYF	TGTGCCAGCAGTTTGGGTCCCCCGGATACGGCTGGAAACACCATATATTTT
.	.	TRBJ2-2	TRBV11-1	CASSGDLNTGELFF	TGTGCCAGCAGCGGGGATCTGAACACCGGGGAGCTGTTTTTT
.	.	TRBJ2-3	TRBV20-1	CSAPPGAGATDTQYF	TGCAGTGCACCCCCGGGCGCGGGGGCGACAGATACGCAGTATTTT
many	TRBD1	TRBJ2-7	TRBV28	CASSQPGQGSYEQYF	TGTGCCAGCAGTCAACCGGGACAGGGGTCCTACGAGCAGTACTTC
few	TRBD2	TRBJ2-3	TRBV5-5	CASSLVAGWEGDTQYF	TGTGCCAGCAGCTTGGTAGCAGGGTGGGAGGGAGATACGCAGTATTTT
.	TRBD1	TRBJ2-5	TRBV12-3/TRBV12-4	CASRGQGETQYF	TGTGCCAGCAGGGGACAGGGTGAGACCCAGTACTTC
.	.	TRBJ2-3	TRBV20-1	CSAIRRAQTTDTQYF	TGCAGTGCCATTAGAAGGGCGCAGACGACAGATACGCAGTATTTT
.	TRBD1	TRBJ2-1	TRBV5-1	CASSSLGQGARNNEQFF	TGCGCCAGCAGCTCCTTGGGACAGGGGGCGCGTAACAATGAGCAGTTCTTC
.	.	TRBJ2-7	TRBV18	CASSPYLGLQYEQYF	TGTGCCAGCTCACCGTACCTGGGGCTGCAGTACGAGCAGTACTTC
few	.	TRBJ2-7	TRBV4-1	CASSRGTVSSYEQYF	TGCGCCAGCAGCCGCGGGACGGTGAGCTCCTACGAGCAGTACTTC
many	.	TRBJ2-7	TRBV7-3	CASSLAGPNEQYF	TGTGCCAGCAGCTTAGCAGGCCCCAACGAGCAGTACTTC
many	TRBD1	TRBJ2-7	TRBV28	CASSHSPGQGGYEQYF	TGTGCCAGCAGTCACTCACCGGGACAGGGGGGATACGAGCAGTACTTC
.	.	TRBJ2-7	TRBV7-9	CASSLVVRKGTYEQYF	TGTGCCAGCAGCTTAGTAGTTCGGAAGGGAACCTACGAGCAGTACTTC
.	TRBD2	TRBJ2-7	TRBV7-9	CASSSTSIEQYF	TGTGCCAGCAGCTCGACTAGCATCGAGCAGTACTTC
many	.	TRBJ1-3	TRBV2	CASLSQGNTIYF	TGTGCCAGTCTTTCACAGGGAAACACCATATATTTT
many	.	TRBJ1-5	TRBV7-2	CASSLVRGDQPQHF	TGTGCCAGCAGCTTAGTCCGGGGGGATCAGCCCCAGCATTTT
many	.	TRBJ1-5	TRBV6-1	CASSDRAQPQHF	TGTGCCAGCAGTGACAGGGCCCAGCCCCAGCATTTT
many	.	TRBJ1-4	TRBV20-1	CSAMGGTNEKLFF	TGCAGTGCTATGGGAGGGACTAATGAAAAACTGTTTTTT
.	.	TRBJ1-2	TRBV12-3/TRBV12-4	CASSPGPSYGYTF	TGTGCCAGCAGCCCGGGACCGAGCTATGGCTACACCTTC
.	TRBD2	TRBJ2-3	TRBV15	CATSSLGTSGLVRTGDTQYF	TGTGCCACCAGCAGCCTCGGGACTAGCGGCCTGGTGCGCACGGGAGATACGCAGTATTTT
.	.	TRBJ1-1	TRBV20-1	CSAFRGNTEAFF	TGCAGTGCTTTCAGGGGGAACACTGAAGCTTTCTTT
few	TRBD1	TRBJ1-1	TRBV19	CASSADDRVNTEAFF	TGTGCCAGTAGCGCCGACGACAGGGTAAACACTGAAGCTTTCTTT
many	.	TRBJ2-2	TRBV28	CASSFGRGLSMRELFF	TGTGCCAGCAGTTTCGGTCGGGGACTCTCAATGAGGGAGCTGTTTTTT
few	.	TRBJ1-1	TRBV20-1	CSARDYRANTEAFF	TGCAGTGCTAGAGACTACAGGGCAAACACTGAAGCTTTCTTT
.	TRBD1	TRBJ1-4	TRBV27	CASSRTGVGKLFF	TGTGCCAGCAGCAGGACAGGGGTAGGAAAACTGTTTTTT
many	TRBD2	TRBJ2-7	TRBV27	CASSARTSGNVYEQYF	TGTGCCAGCAGTGCCCGGACTAGCGGGAATGTTTACGAGCAGTACTTC
many	.	TRBJ2-6	TRBV2	CASIWSGVNISGANVLTF	TGTGCCAGCATATGGAGTGGCGTTAACATCTCTGGGGCCAACGTCCTGACTTTC
many	.	TRBJ2-7	TRBV28	CASSPLGMGGSYEQYF	TGTGCCAGCAGTCCGCTGGGGATGGGAGGCTCCTACGAGCAGTACTTC
many	.	TRBJ2-6	TRBV28	CASRRFSNSGANVLTF	TGTGCCAGCAGAAGATTTAGTAACTCTGGGGCCAACGTCCTGACTTTC
.	TRBD2	TRBJ2-5	TRBV2	CASSLYGLAEETQYF	TGTGCCAGCAGCCTCTACGGACTAGCGGAAGAGACCCAGTACTTC
once	TRBD2	TRBJ2-1	TRBV12-3/TRBV12-4	CASRSGLGSFHEQFF	TGTGCCAGCAGATCGGGACTAGGCTCTTTCCATGAGCAGTTCTTC
many	TRBD1	TRBJ2-7	TRBV10-3	CAISEGYRGHEQYF	TGTGCCATCAGTGAGGGCTACAGGGGGCACGAGCAGTACTTC
many	.	TRBJ1-1	TRBV20-1	CSAQAETNTEAFF	TGCAGTGCCCAAGCCGAAACGAACACTGAAGCTTTCTTT
.	.	TRBJ2-7	TRBV6-1	CASRSRGSYEQYF	TGTGCCAGCAGATCCAGGGGATCCTACGAGCAGTACTTC
many	TRBD1	TRBJ2-5	TRBV6-1	CASRRQGLPAQYF	TGTGCCAGCAGAAGACAGGGCCTCCCGGCCCAGTACTTC
many	.	TRBJ1-1	TRBV28	CASSLFTLGESTEAFF	TGTGCCAGCAGTTTATTCACGTTGGGGGAGAGCACTGAAGCTTTCTTT
once	TRBD2	TRBJ2-2	TRBV7-2	CASSLSGRPNVSYRTGELFF	TGTGCCAGCAGCTTAAGCGGGAGGCCCAACGTTTCGTATCGCACCGGGGAGCTGTTTTTT